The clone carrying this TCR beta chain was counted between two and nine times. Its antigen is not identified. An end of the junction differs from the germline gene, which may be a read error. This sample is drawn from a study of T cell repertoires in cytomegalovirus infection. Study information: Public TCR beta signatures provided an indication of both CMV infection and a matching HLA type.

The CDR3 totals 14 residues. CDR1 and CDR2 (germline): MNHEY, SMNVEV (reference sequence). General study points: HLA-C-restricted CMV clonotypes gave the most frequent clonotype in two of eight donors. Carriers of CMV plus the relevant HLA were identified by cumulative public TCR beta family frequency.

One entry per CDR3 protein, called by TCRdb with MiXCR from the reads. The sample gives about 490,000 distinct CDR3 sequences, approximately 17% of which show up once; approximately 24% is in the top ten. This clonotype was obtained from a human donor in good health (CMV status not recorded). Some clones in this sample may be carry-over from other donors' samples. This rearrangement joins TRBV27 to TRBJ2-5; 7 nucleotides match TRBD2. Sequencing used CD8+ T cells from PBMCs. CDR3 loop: CASMPLAAAEIQYF. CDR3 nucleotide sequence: TGTGCCAGCATGCCTCTAGCGGCCGCAGAGATCCAGTACTTC.